This T cell receptor beta chain was documented in a study of cytomegalovirus exposure and HLA in healthy donors (dated by TCRdb to the late 2010s). As for the study more broadly: According to an earlier analysis of 587 of the donors, about 180 million T cells yielded roughly 110 million unique TCR beta sequences and 276 Gb of sequence data. About 300 gigabases of sequencing data and approximately 84 million unique TCR sequences were included in an early release covering roughly 700 HLA-typed donors. Of the roughly 400 genotyped donors, approximately 83% fell in the genetic ancestry cluster associated with self-reported Caucasian donors. The study aimed to test whether cataloging public T cell receptors could reveal signatures of past pathogen exposure. The study profiled the T cell repertoires of hundreds of subjects by immunosequencing and related them to cytomegalovirus serostatus. A separate validation cohort of roughly 130 different subjects was used in addition to the roughly 670-subject first cohort. To predict cytomegalovirus infection status, the study brought together high-throughput TCR immunosequencing, statistical association of individual TCRs with disease status, and machine learning. A later analysis re-analyzed previously published TCR beta repertoires from 666 donors and added high-resolution HLA genotyping to study TCR occurrence patterns. Rather than using new phenotypic data, the later analysis identified candidate immune exposures from TCR beta sequences and from how often those sequences occurred across donors. To decide whether each TCR beta V gene segment behaved as functional or pseudogenic, an earlier analysis of some 540 of the donors relied on high-throughput TCR beta sequencing. Donor age, sex, ethnicity and CMV serostatus were compiled together with the repertoire data. In a later genetic analysis, genome-wide SNP genotypes for about three fifths of the roughly 670 donors were used, and that subset was treated as a discovery cohort. Every discovery cohort repertoire had been produced on one sequencing platform. Class I and class II HLA loci were covered by the typing at four-digit resolution. The number of donors typed differed by locus, with 629-630 for A, B, C, DRB1 and DQB1, around 520 for DQA1, 606 for DPA1, and over 400 for DPB1. Four to six DR-DQ haplotypes were handled as single units for association and clustering because linkage in the cohort was strong. Among roughly 400 genotyped donors of the cohort, an average of approximately 200,000 unique TCR beta nucleotide sequences was sequenced per donor, of which roughly 17% were non-productive.

This clone was seen only a few times. Its antigen is not yet known. Base qualities were left out, and no much larger clone turns up one base away. Library construction relied on the immunoSEQ multiplex PCR assay. The multiplex PCR relied on a mix of 60 forward primers for TCR Vbeta segments and 13 reverse primers for TCR Jbeta segments. The CDR3 region of rearranged TCR beta genes was amplified from genomic DNA with a multiplex PCR assay. On the Illumina HiSeq System, the amplified TCR beta libraries were sequenced as 87-base-pair reads. The authors' pipeline ran thus. In a later analysis, approximately 74 million unique TCR beta chains were counted across the approximately 620 repertoires, and roughly 11 million of these chains were shared by at least two donors. To remove PCR and sequencing errors, raw reads were error-corrected and collapsed into unique sequences using a nearest-neighbor algorithm that merged closely related sequences. To assign V, D and J gene segments, CDR3 sequences were aligned to IMGT reference sequences. For a sequence to be retained, at least a six-nucleotide match to both a V gene segment and a J gene segment was required. A rearrangement counted as productive if the CDR3 had no stop codons and remained in frame with V and J, and every other rearrangement counted as non-productive. Following IMGT convention, CDR3 was defined as the stretch from the second conserved V-encoded cysteine to the conserved J-encoded phenylalanine. In an earlier analysis of around 540 of the donors, sequences lacking an unambiguous match to a single V gene segment were excluded. In an earlier analysis of several hundred of the donors, a V segment was called functional when productive rearrangements were above 56.7%, and segregating when the standard deviation between donors exceeded 5%. To diagnose cytomegalovirus status from the catalog of TCR beta chain sequences, a statistical classification framework was built. In a later analysis, TCR nucleotide sequences were compared against IMGT/GENE-DB human TR gene sequences so that V and J genes could be assigned. In a later analysis, CDR3 sequences and most-parsimonious VDJ recombination scenarios were assigned using the TCRdist pipeline. A later analysis defined each TCR beta chain by its CDR3 amino acid sequence plus V-gene family, and excluded reads lacking a unique V-gene family. In a later analysis, a few hundred highly shared, low-generation-probability nucleotide sequences were removed to address suspected cross-contamination and a sequencing artifact. In a later analysis, a clonal expansion index for each public chain was calculated from normalized within-repertoire ranks of inferred template counts. A later analysis computed generation probabilities with a VDJ recombination model fitted to out-of-frame rearrangements, and checked the results against IGoR. A later analysis scored TCR-TCR, TCR-HLA and TCR-CMV co-occurrence with hypergeometric tests, applying a repertoire-size bias correction to TCR pairs. To estimate false discovery rates, a later analysis permuted the HLA or CMV assignments 20 times. A later analysis grouped co-occurring TCRs with DBSCAN, adding TCRdist sequence similarity when clustering within HLA-allele-positive subsets. Co-occurrence clustering excluded repertoires with fewer than 30,000 or more than 120,000 public chains, plus five with anomalous nucleotide sharing. This immuneACCESS table, as held by TCRdb, lists in-frame sequences with V and J called but not all clones. Of the missing ones, under half trace to an unresolved V gene in checked studies; the others have no known cause. That table gives V, J and clone size, and the DNA gave D and trimming. The sample table contains 60,000 to 85,000 clones; only one count was recorded for 70% to 85% of them. The ten biggest clones cover under 20% of the sample.

As encoded in the germline V gene, CDR1 is MGHDK while CDR2 is SYGVNS. V and J lose 5 bases and 1 base, and a span of 9 bases separates them. From cysteine to phenylalanine, the CDR3 is 14 amino acids long. Only the CDR3 region is kept as DNA, spanning 42 bases read in frame from base 1. Results the study describes overall, beyond this receptor: Specific HLA alleles were associated with 15,000 to 20,000 TCR beta sequences at a false discovery rate of 0.05 in a later analysis. A later analysis found that HLA-associated TCR beta chains were more clonally expanded and had lower generation probabilities than equally common non-associated chains. The only immune exposure information available for the cohort was CMV serostatus. The authors suggested that the approach could potentially be generalized to other disease states and immunological phenotypes. Because HLA typing was missing for some donors at each locus, association tests included only the typed subset. Across donors, most TCR sequences were observed very rarely, whereas some public TCRs were present in many individuals. Because the 87-base-pair reads could not distinguish some IMGT-functional V segments, including TRBV6-2 and TRBV6-3, those segments were excluded. A later analysis found that TCR association rates varied across HLA loci, with DRB1 alleles showing the most associated TCRs and HLA-C alleles the fewest. In an earlier analysis of more than 450 of the donors, most TCR beta V segments were observed in productive rearrangements about 87% or about 30% of the time, broadly matching IMGT annotations. Three of the identified cytomegalovirus-associated TCR beta chains were confirmed in vitro to be specific for cytomegalovirus antigens. The cohort was sequenced for TCR beta chains only, and without alpha or paired-chain data the features that could be detected were limited. Because counts were too low, some 17 rarely observed V segments, including chromosome 9 orphons, were excluded from the earlier analysis of 500 to 700 of the donors. A group of highly shared sequence variants was considered likely to be a technical artifact of the sequencing pipeline. A further reported finding was that TCR beta sequences accurately predicted the HLA-A and HLA-B alleles for most subjects in the first cohort. The study gave a list of about 170 TCR beta chains associated with cytomegalovirus. According to a later genetic analysis, donors in an Asian-associated ancestry cluster had fewer N-insertions in productive TCRs than the roughly 670-donor mean. Roughly uniform sequencing depth across donors was assumed in presence/absence analyses, although this assumption may not hold. A later analysis reported that several top co-occurrence clusters appeared linked to parvovirus B19, influenza, CMV and Epstein-Barr virus. In both the original and validation cohorts, the classifier was reported to diagnose cytomegalovirus status with high specificity and sensitivity. Assigning TCR associations to individual alleles was difficult when HLA alleles, especially DR and DQ, strongly co-occurred. In a later analysis, most CMV-associated TCR beta chains were found to appear HLA-restricted, with HLA associations seemingly driven largely by CMV exposure. Linkage disequilibrium might explain the correlated functional status among segregating V segments, but an unknown experimental factor could not be ruled out. A later genetic analysis associated a missense DCLRE1C variant with V-gene and J-gene trimming of TCR beta chains, and an independent cohort replicated the association.

The cohort consisted of 650 to 700 healthy bone marrow donors. At the time of sampling, every cohort member was nominally healthy, though immune exposures that went unrecorded were likely present. The donor tested CMV seropositive, placing the donor among the roughly 270 seropositive members of the cohort. A peripheral blood sample was collected from each donor, and TCR beta sequencing was performed on peripheral blood mononuclear cells. The Qiagen DNeasy Blood Extraction Kit was used to extract genomic DNA from the blood cell samples. Rearrangement joined TRBV25-1 to TRBJ1-3, and the D gene may be TRBD1, 5 bases matching. The receptor was isolated from a man in his 70s in good health and CMV-seropositive. The sample was PBMCs. The sequence in DNA is TGTGCCAGCAGTCGAACAGGTTCTGGAAACACCATATATTTT. It specifies CASSRTGSGNTIYF.